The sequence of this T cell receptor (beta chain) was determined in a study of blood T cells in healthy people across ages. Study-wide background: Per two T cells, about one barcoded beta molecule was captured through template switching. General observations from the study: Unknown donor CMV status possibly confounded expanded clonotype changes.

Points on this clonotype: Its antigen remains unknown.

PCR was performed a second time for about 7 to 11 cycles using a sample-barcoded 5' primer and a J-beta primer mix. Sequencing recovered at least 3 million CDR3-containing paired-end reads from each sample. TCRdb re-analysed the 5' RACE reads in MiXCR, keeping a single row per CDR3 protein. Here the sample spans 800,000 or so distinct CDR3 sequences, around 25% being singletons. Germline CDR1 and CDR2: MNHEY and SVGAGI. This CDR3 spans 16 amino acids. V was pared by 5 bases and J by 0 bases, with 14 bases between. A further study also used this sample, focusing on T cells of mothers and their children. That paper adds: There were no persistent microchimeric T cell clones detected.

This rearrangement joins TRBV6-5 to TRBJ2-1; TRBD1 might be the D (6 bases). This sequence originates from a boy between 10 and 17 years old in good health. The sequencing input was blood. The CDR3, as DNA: TGTGCCAGCAGTGAACTCCAGGGGATCTCCTACAATGAGCAGTTCTTC. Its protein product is CASSELQGISYNEQFF.